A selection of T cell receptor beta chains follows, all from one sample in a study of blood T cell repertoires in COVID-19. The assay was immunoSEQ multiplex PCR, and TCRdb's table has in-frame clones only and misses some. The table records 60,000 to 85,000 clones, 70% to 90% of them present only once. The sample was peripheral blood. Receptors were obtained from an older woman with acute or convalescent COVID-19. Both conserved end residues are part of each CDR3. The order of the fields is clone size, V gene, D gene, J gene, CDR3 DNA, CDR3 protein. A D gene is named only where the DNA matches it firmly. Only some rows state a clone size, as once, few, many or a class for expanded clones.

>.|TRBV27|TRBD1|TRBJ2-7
TGTGCCAGCAGTTCCCCGGGACAGGGTATCTACGAGCAGTACTTC
CASSSPGQGIYEQYF
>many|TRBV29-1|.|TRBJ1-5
TGCAGCGTGCGGGACGGCAATCAGCCCCAGCATTTT
CSVRDGNQPQHF
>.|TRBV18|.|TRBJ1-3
TGTGCCAGCTCACCAGCCAGCTCTGGAAACACCATATATTTT
CASSPASSGNTIYF
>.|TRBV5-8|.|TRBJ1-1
TGTGCCAGCAGGCACAAGGGGCGGGAAACTGAAGCTTTCTTT
CASRHKGRETEAFF
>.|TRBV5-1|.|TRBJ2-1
TGCGCCAGCAGCTTGGGACAGGTCGATGGGGACAATGAGCAGTTCTTC
CASSLGQVDGDNEQFF
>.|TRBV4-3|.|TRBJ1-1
TGCGCCAGCAGCCAAGTCTCGGGAACTGAAGCTTTCTTT
CASSQVSGTEAFF
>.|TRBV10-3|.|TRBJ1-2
TGTGCCATCAGTGAGTCTGCCAGGGACTATGGCTACACCTTC
CAISESARDYGYTF
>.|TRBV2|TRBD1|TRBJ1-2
TGTGCCAGCAGTGAAACGGGGGCGACAGGGGGCACTTTTAACTATGGCTACACCTTC
CASSETGATGGTFNYGYTF
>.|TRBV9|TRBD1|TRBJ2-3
TGTGCCAGCAGCGTAGGGACAGGGTCCACAGATACGCAGTATTTT
CASSVGTGSTDTQYF
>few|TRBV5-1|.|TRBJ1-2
TGCGCCAGCAGCTTGGACTCAAACTATGGCTACACCTTC
CASSLDSNYGYTF
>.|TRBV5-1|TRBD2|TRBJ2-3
TGCGCCAGCAGCCCCCAGGCGGGGGGTGGGAGAGATACGCAGTATTTT
CASSPQAGGGRDTQYF
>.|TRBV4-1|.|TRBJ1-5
TGCGCCAGCAGCCAAGATAATTCTTGGCTGGCAGGCAATCAGCCCCAGCATTTT
CASSQDNSWLAGNQPQHF
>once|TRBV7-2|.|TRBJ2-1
TGTGCCAGCAGCTTGCTAGGCCCTCACAATGAGCAGTTCTTC
CASSLLGPHNEQFF
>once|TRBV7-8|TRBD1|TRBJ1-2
TGTGCCAGCAGCATTTCCGGGACAGGGCTCTATGGCTACACCTTC
CASSISGTGLYGYTF
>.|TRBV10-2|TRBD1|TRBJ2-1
TGCGCCAGCAGACCCGACAGGGGTGCATACAATGAGCAGTTCTTC
CASRPDRGAYNEQFF
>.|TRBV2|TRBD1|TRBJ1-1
TGTGCCAGCAGTCTGGACAGGGGCGCTGAAGCTTTCTTT
CASSLDRGAEAFF
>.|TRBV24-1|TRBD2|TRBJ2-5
TGTGCCACCAGTGATAGAGGCGGGGGAGCACAAGAGACCCAGTACTTC
CATSDRGGGAQETQYF
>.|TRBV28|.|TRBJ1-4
TGTGCCAGCAGTTTAGTGGGGGGGCGTCGTGAAAAACTGTTTTTT
CASSLVGGRREKLFF
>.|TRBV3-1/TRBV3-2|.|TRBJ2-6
TGTGCCAGCGGCGTCGGGGGGGCCAACGTCCTGACTTTC
CASGVGGANVLTF
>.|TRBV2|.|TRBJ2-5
TGTGCCAGCAGTGATGGGCCCAGGGGAGAGACCCAGTACTTC
CASSDGPRGETQYF
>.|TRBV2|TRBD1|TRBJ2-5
TGTGCCAGAAGGGACAGGGAGACCCAGTACTTC
CARRDRETQYF
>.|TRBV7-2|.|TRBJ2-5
TGTGCCAGCAGCCCCGAGGGCGGCGAGACCCAGTACTTC
CASSPEGGETQYF
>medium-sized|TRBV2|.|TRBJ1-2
TGTGCCAGCAGTGAACTGCGGGGTTGGGGCTACACCTTC
CASSELRGWGYTF
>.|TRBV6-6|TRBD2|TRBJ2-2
TGTGCCCGCCACCTAGACGGGGGGGGTGCCGGGGAGCTGTTTTTT
CARHLDGGGAGELFF
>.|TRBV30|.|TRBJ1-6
TGTGCCTGGAGTGTCCAGGGGAATTCACCCCTCCACTTT
CAWSVQGNSPLHF
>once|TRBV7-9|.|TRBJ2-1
TGTGCCAGCAGATTTACCGGGACAACCTACAATGAGCAGTTCTTC
CASRFTGTTYNEQFF
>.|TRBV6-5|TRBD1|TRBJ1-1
TGTGCCAGCAGTTCCTTTTTCGACAGGGAAAAAAATGAAGCTTTCTTT
CASSSFFDREKNEAFF
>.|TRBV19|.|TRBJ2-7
TGTGCCAGTAGTCCCCGACCAGGCGCCTACGAGCAGTACTTC
CASSPRPGAYEQYF
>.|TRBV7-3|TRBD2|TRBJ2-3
TGTGCCAGCAGCTTGACTAGCGGGGAGGCAGATACGCAGTATTTT
CASSLTSGEADTQYF
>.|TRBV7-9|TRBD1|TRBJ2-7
TGTGCCAGCAGAAAGAGTGGACAGGGCGGGGAGCAGTACTTC
CASRKSGQGGEQYF
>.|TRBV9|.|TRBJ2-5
TGTGCCAGCAGCGCCGGGGAGGGGGGATTGGAGACCCAGTACTTC
CASSAGEGGLETQYF
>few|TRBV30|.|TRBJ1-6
TGTGCCTGGAGTGTGGCAAATTCACCCCTCCACTTT
CAWSVANSPLHF
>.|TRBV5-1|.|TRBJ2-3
TGCGCCAGCAGCTTGATCAGGGTGGGCACAGATACGCAGTATTTT
CASSLIRVGTDTQYF
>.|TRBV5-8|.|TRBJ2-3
TGTGCCAGCAGCTTGACGGGGACAGATACGCAGTATTTT
CASSLTGTDTQYF
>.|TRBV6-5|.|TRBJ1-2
TGTGCCAGCAGACCCCCCGGTCAGGCCATCTCGGGCTACACCTTC
CASRPPGQAISGYTF
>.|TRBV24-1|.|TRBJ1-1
TGTGCCACCAGTGATTTACTGGACACTGAAGCTTTCTTT
CATSDLLDTEAFF
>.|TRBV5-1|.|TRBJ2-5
TGCGCCAGCAGCCTGAGCCACGAAGAGACCCAGTACTTC
CASSLSHEETQYF
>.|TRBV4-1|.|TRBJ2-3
TGCGCCAGCAGCCAAGATGTTAGGGCAGGGGCCGTTAGACCCTCGCAGTATTTT
CASSQDVRAGAVRPSQYF
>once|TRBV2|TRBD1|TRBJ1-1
TGTGCCAGCAGTGACACAGGGGCAGTGAACACTGAAGCTTTCTTT
CASSDTGAVNTEAFF
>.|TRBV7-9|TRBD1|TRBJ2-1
TGTGCCAGCAGCTTCGGACAGGGGGAAGAAGATGAGCAGTTCTTC
CASSFGQGEEDEQFF
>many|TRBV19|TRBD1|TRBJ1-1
TGTGCCAGTACCCCCGGCAGGGGGCTGAACACTGAAGCTTTCTTT
CASTPGRGLNTEAFF
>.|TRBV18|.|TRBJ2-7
TGTGCCAGCTCACCTGTGCAGGGCTTTGCCTACGAGCAGTACTTC
CASSPVQGFAYEQYF
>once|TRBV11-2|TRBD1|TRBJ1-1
TGTGCCAGCAGCTTGACAGGGGGCATTTCTGAAGCTTTCTTT
CASSLTGGISEAFF
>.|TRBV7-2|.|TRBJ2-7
TGTGCCAGCAGCTCCCCGACTAGTCAAGTCTCCTACGAGCAGTACTTC
CASSSPTSQVSYEQYF
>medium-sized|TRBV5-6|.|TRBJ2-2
TGTGCCAGCAGCTCTAATAATGGTCCGGAGCTGTTTTTT
CASSSNNGPELFF
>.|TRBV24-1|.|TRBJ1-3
TGTGCCACCAGTGATGCCCGGGACACTGGAAACACCATATATTTT
CATSDARDTGNTIYF
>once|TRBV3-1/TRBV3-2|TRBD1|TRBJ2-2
TGTGCCAGCAGCTATTTTAGACCGGGACAGGGGACGGGGAGCGCCGGGGAGCTGTTTTTT
CASSYFRPGQGTGSAGELFF